The 27 T cell receptor beta chains below come from one sample, sequenced in a study of beta chain features in type 1 diabetes. Study-wide findings and caveats: The study found moderately but significantly shorter TCRB CDR3s in all four CD4+ subsets of Type 1 diabetes patients.

For these TCRs, the target antigens are not known. Every bit of the isolated RNA underwent reverse transcription, so sequencing read expressed TCRB transcripts. Profiled with immunoSEQ multiplex PCR; TCRdb holds only in-frame clones, not every one. The table has about 340,000 clones, approximately 13% seen once; the top ten hold about 0.016%. The sample taken for sequencing was naive CD4+ T cells from blood. The source is a young woman with type 1 diabetes.

This clone was counted a few times. The chain recombines TRBV19 with TRBJ1-2; D is unresolved. The V gene's germline CDR1 is LNHDA and CDR2 SQIVND (reference sequence). V was pared by 5 bases and J by 1 base, with 8 bases between. This CDR3 spans 13 amino acids. The CDR3 DNA reads as TGTGCCAGTAGTTACCGGGGTAACTATGGCTACACCTTC. This codes for CASSYRGNYGYTF.

V usage is TRBV27 and J usage is TRBJ1-1; 7 bases are shared with TRBD1. With V trimmed by 6 bases and J by 1 base, 2 bases remained unmatched. The length of the CDR3 is 13 residues. CDR1 and CDR2 from the germline V gene are MNHEY and SMNVEV (reference sequence). This chain's CDR3 is CASSRTGNTEAFF. Written as DNA, the CDR3 is TGTGCCAGCAGCCGGACAGGGAACACTGAAGCTTTCTTT.

This clone has more than one count but fewer than ten. This rearrangement joins TRBV6-5 to TRBJ1-5; D is possibly TRBD1 (5 bases). Looked up from germline, CDR1 is MNHEY and CDR2 is SVGAGI. This CDR3 has 14 amino acids. The V end was cut by 3 bases, the J end by 4 bases, with 10 bases between. CDR3 in amino acids: CASSYSGMNQPQHF. In DNA form, the CDR3 reads TGTGCCAGCAGTTATTCAGGGATGAATCAGCCCCAGCATTTT.

This clone turned up a few times. The chain couples TRBV7-9 to TRBJ1-2; tentative D call: TRBD1 (5 bases). There are 13 residues in the CDR3. Deletions cut 5 bases from V and 2 bases from J, with 9 bases between. Germline V gene lookup returns CDR1 SEHNR and CDR2 FQNEAQ (reference sequence). DNA of the CDR3: TGTGCCAGCAGCAATCAGGGCAACTATGGCTACACCTTC. Encoded protein: CASSNQGNYGYTF.

This clone occurred a few times. This chain uses TRBV7-9 with TRBJ2-5, with 7 positions matching TRBD1. CDR1 is SEHNR, CDR2 FQNEAQ, per germline (reference sequence). J was trimmed by 2 bases and V by 4 bases; bases with no gene match: 10. CDR3 length: 16 amino acids. For the CDR3, the DNA is TGTGCCAGCAGCTCCCGACAGGGAGACCTTCAAGAGACCCAGTACTTC. Its protein is CASSSRQGDLQETQYF.

This rearrangement joins TRBV5-1 to TRBJ1-4, with D possibly being TRBD1 (5 bases). Looked up from germline, CDR1 is SGHRS and CDR2 is YFSETQ. The CDR3 extends over 14 amino acids. V was trimmed by 0 bases and J by 7 bases, leaving 10 bases between them. The DNA of the CDR3 is TGCGCCAGCAGCTTGGCGGGGGTTGGTGAAAAACTGTTTTTT. It codes for CASSLAGVGEKLFF.

V gene TRBV29-1 combines with J gene TRBJ2-2; D is perhaps TRBD2 (5 bases). The CDR3 sequence is 14 residues long. Trimming removed 2 bases at V and 0 bases at J, with 7 bases between. Germline values: CDR1 SQVTM, CDR2 ANQGSEA. Here the CDR3 DNA reads TGCAGCGTTGAAAAGGGAGCGAACACCGGGGAGCTGTTTTTT. Translating gives CSVEKGANTGELFF.

The sample holds a few counts of this clone. The chain combines TRBV7-9 with TRBJ1-2; D is possibly TRBD1 (5 bases). Looked up from germline, CDR1 is SEHNR and CDR2 is FQNEAQ (reference sequence). Trimming pared 10 bases from V and 4 bases from J, leaving 16 bases between. The CDR3 spans 13 residues. The CDR3 loop reads CATQPTEVYGYTF. CDR3 sequence (DNA): TGTGCCACCCAACCGACAGAAGTCTATGGCTACACCTTC.

This clone was detected only once. The chain employs TRBV27 and TRBJ2-7; 7 bases map to TRBD1. This CDR3 is 16 amino acids long. After removal of 3 bases from V and 1 base from J, the junction contained 9 bases not matched to a gene. Germline V CDR1 and CDR2: MNHEY, SMNVEV (reference sequence). Here the CDR3 reads CASSFVGTALSYEQYF. DNA for the CDR3: TGTGCCAGCAGTTTTGTAGGGACAGCGTTATCCTACGAGCAGTACTTC.

This chain connects TRBV25-1 to TRBJ1-2, with D uncertain. V dropped 1 base and J dropped 6 bases, with 9 bases sitting between them. Looked up from germline, CDR1 is MGHDK and CDR2 is SYGVNS. The CDR3 is 13 amino acids. The CDR3 here is CASSESGRDGYTF. CDR3 coding DNA: TGTGCCAGCAGTGAATCGGGGAGGGATGGCTACACCTTC.

This chain connects TRBV27 to TRBJ1-2, with a tentative D call TRBD1 (6 bases). Germline-derived CDR1 and CDR2 are MNHEY and SMNVEV (reference sequence). With 6 bases removed from V and 4 bases from J, the gap between germline ends came to 9 bases. The CDR3 loop spans 12 amino acids. CDR3 loop: CASRGGLYGYTF. The CDR3 nucleotides are TGTGCCAGCAGGGGGGGGCTCTATGGCTACACCTTC.

There are a few counts of this clone. The chain recombines TRBV7-9 with TRBJ2-3, with D possibly matching TRBD2 (5 bases). Trimming cost V 5 bases and J 2 bases, with 14 bases left between them. Per germline, CDR1 SEHNR and CDR2 FQNEAQ (reference sequence). The CDR3 extends over 15 amino acids. The chain's CDR3 is CASSRTRFNTDTQYF. CDR3 bases: TGTGCCAGCAGCCGGACTCGATTCAACACAGATACGCAGTATTTT.

The chain couples TRBV2 to TRBJ2-2, with 7 bases lining up with TRBD2. CDR3 length: 14 residues. Unmatched junction bases numbered 6, after V lost 6 bases and J lost 5 bases. Germline V gene data show CDR1 as SNHLY and CDR2 as FYNNEI. This CDR3 is CASRAGSVTGELFF. The CDR3 DNA follows: TGTGCCAGCAGAGCGGGGAGCGTTACCGGGGAGCTGTTTTTT.

The DNA of the CDR3 is TGCAGTGCCGAACAGGCCTACGAGCAGTACTTC. Its translation is CSAEQAYEQYF. The chain is built from TRBV20-1 and TRBJ2-7; the D gene is possibly TRBD1 (5 bases). The V gene's germline CDR1 is DFQATT and CDR2 SNEGSKA (reference sequence). The CDR3 totals 11 residues. The V gene lost 6 bases and the J gene lost 2 bases, with 8 bases spanning the gap.

The gene calls are TRBV5-6 and TRBJ2-6; maybe TRBD2 (6 bases). The V end lost 1 base, the J end lost 11 bases, and 16 bases lay between the germline ends. Germline V gene sequence: CDR1 SGHDT, CDR2 YYEEEE. The CDR3 runs to 15 residues. The CDR3 sequence is CASSLRRGSWDVLTF. The CDR3 DNA reads as TGTGCCAGCAGCTTGAGGAGGGGCTCCTGGGACGTCCTGACTTTC. Drawing the rest from reference TRBV5-6 and TRBJ2-6, the complete variable domain is DAGVTQSPTHLIKTRGQQVTLRCSPKSGHDTVSWYQQALGQGPQFIFQYYEEEERQRGNFPDRFSGHQFPNYSSELNVNALLLGDSALYLCASSLRRGSWDVLTFGAGSRLTVL.

This clone was seen more than once but under ten times. The chain uses TRBV18 and TRBJ2-7, with 11 positions matching TRBD1. Germline V lookup: CDR1 KGHSH, CDR2 LQKENI. The CDR3 runs to 14 residues. The CDR3 region has the DNA TGTGCCAGCTCCTTAGGCGGACAGGGGGCTGAGCTGTACGTC. As protein: CASSLGGQGAELYV.

The V and J genes are TRBV30 and TRBJ1-2, with a tentative D call TRBD1 (5 bases). The CDR3 length is 12 residues. With 0 bases removed from V and 7 bases from J, the gap between germline ends came to 9 bases. Germline lookup yields CDR1 GTSNPN and CDR2 SVGIG (reference sequence). Here the CDR3 reads CAWSVLGGGYTF. Here the CDR3 DNA reads TGTGCCTGGAGTGTACTCGGGGGTGGCTACACCTTC.

This clone was seen more than once but under ten times. The chain employs TRBV29-1 and TRBJ2-7, with 8 bases fitting TRBD2. CDR3 size: 15 residues. Germline V CDR1 and CDR2: SQVTM, ANQGSEA. V dropped 5 bases and J dropped 7; count of bases not matched to a gene: 16. DNA for the CDR3: TGCAGCGTTCTCCCCTCCAGCGGGAGACCCTGGGAGCAGTACTTC. It yields the protein CSVLPSSGRPWEQYF.

The chain recombines TRBV4-3 with TRBJ2-1; possibly TRBD2 for D (6 bases). V lost 1 base, J lost 10 bases, and 17 bases lay in between. Germline V gene data show CDR1 as LGHNA and CDR2 as YSLEER. The CDR3 runs 15 residues. CDR3 region: CASSQGNSGPAEQFF. DNA of the CDR3: TGCGCCAGCAGCCAAGGAAATAGCGGCCCAGCGGAGCAGTTCTTC.

The sample holds a few counts of this clone. The rearrangement links TRBV29-1 to TRBJ1-1, with a tentative D call TRBD1 (5 bases). V was pared by 6 bases and J by 7 bases, with 21 bases between. This CDR3 is 14 amino acids long. CDR1 SQVTM and CDR2 ANQGSEA come from the germline V gene. This CDR3 is CSVLPSGTANEAFF. DNA for the CDR3: TGCAGCGTCCTTCCCTCGGGGACTGCGAATGAAGCTTTCTTT.

This rearrangement joins TRBV28 to TRBJ1-2; D ambiguous. Germline assignment: CDR1 MDHEN and CDR2 SYDVKM. The CDR3 extends over 12 amino acids. Trimming removed 3 bases from V and 7 bases from J, with 9 bases in between. The CDR3 reads CASSFTRGGYTF. CDR3 nucleotides: TGTGCCAGCAGTTTTACACGAGGTGGCTACACCTTC.

This clone showed up just a few times. The chain carries TRBV15 and TRBJ2-3; 13 nucleotides line up with TRBD2. V dropped 10 bases and J dropped 6; count of bases not matched to a gene: 7. CDR3 length: 14 amino acids. In germline, CDR1 is LNHNV, CDR2 YYDKDF (reference sequence). Written as DNA, the CDR3 is TGTGCCATAAGGACTAGCGGGAGATCGGATACGCAGTATTTT. It is translated as CAIRTSGRSDTQYF.

V gene TRBV5-1 combines with J gene TRBJ2-5; 9 bases line up with TRBD2. The V gene end was trimmed by 1 base and the J gene end by 2 bases; junction bases not matched to a gene: 9. The CDR3 spans 17 residues. The germline gives CDR1 SGHRS, CDR2 YFSETQ. The CDR3 is CASSLTVLAGAQETQYF. In nucleotides, the CDR3 is TGCGCCAGCAGCTTGACAGTACTAGCGGGTGCACAAGAGACCCAGTACTTC.

This clone turned up a few times. The chain uses TRBV30 and TRBJ1-4, with 7 nucleotides matching TRBD1. The ends lost 3 bases at V and 9 bases at J; junction bases unmatched: 13. The CDR3 runs to 15 residues. The germline V gene encodes CDR1 GTSNPN and CDR2 SVGIG (reference sequence). The CDR3 nucleotides read TGTGCCTGGAGGGGTGGGGGACAGAATGGACAAAAACTGTTTTTT. Encoded protein: CAWRGGGQNGQKLFF.

This clone has just a few counts. J is TRBJ1-2 and V is TRBV19; D unresolved. Trimming left V 1 base short and J 4 bases short, with 10 bases between. CDR3 length equals 14 residues. Germline lookup yields CDR1 LNHDA and CDR2 SQIVND (reference sequence). CDR3 sequence: CASSIAPQLYGYTF. The CDR3 nucleotides read TGTGCCAGTAGTATAGCCCCACAGCTCTATGGCTACACCTTC.

The chain combines TRBV28 with TRBJ2-3; tentative D call: TRBD2 (5 bases). Germline V CDR1 and CDR2: MDHEN, SYDVKM. With 8 bases removed from V and 6 bases from J, the gap between germline ends came to 21 bases. The CDR3 has 15 amino acids. Here the CDR3 DNA reads TGTGCCAGCTGTAGCGCAGAGGTTCTGGTGGATACGCAGTATTTT. This codes for CASCSAEVLVDTQYF. The variable domain in full, completed from reference TRBV28 and TRBJ2-3, reads DVKVTQSSRYLVKRTGEKVFLECVQDMDHENMFWYRQDPGLGLRLIYFSYDVKMKEKGDIPEGYSVSREKKERFSLILESASTNQTSMYLCASCSAEVLVDTQYFGPGTRLTVL.

This clone has just a few counts. This chain joins TRBV30 and TRBJ2-2; 9 nucleotides line up with TRBD1. The CDR3 extends over 16 amino acids. CDR1 GTSNPN and CDR2 SVGIG come from the germline V gene (reference sequence). V dropped 1 base and J dropped 4; count of bases not matched to a gene: 7. For the CDR3, the DNA is TGTGCCTGGAGTGACGGGACAGGGTCGTCCACCGGGGAGCTGTTTTTT. This translates into CAWSDGTGSSTGELFF.